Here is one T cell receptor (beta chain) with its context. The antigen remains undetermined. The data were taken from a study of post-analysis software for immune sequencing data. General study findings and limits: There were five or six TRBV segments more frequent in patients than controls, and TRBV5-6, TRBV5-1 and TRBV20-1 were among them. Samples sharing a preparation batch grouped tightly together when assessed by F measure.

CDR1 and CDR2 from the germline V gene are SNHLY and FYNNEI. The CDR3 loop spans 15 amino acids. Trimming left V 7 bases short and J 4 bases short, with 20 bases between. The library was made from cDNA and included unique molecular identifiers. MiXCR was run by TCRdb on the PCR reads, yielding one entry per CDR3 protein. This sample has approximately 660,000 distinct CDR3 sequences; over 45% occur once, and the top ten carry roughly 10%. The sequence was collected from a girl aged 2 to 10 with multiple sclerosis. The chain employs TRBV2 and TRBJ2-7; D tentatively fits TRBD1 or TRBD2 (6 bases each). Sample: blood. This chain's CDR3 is CASTGAILRWYEQYF. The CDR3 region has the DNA TGTGCCAGCACGGGGGCAATTCTACGGTGGTACGAGCAGTACTTC.